What follows are 9 T cell receptor beta chains derived from one specimen sequenced in a study of blood T cell repertoires in COVID-19. Generated by immunoSEQ multiplex PCR, the TCRdb table keeps only in-frame clones and is missing some. The data contain 330,000 or so clones, approximately 88% of them singletons. The sequencing sample was made of peripheral blood. The origin of the receptors is a man aged 25 to 45 with COVID-19, enrolled during active disease.

The rearrangement uses TRBV7-3 and TRBJ1-3, with D possibly matching TRBD1 (6 bases). The CDR3 has 15 residues. V lost 1 base, J lost 2 bases, and 9 bases lay in between. Germline values: CDR1 SGHTA, CDR2 FQGTGA. The CDR3 sequence: CASSLIAGAGNTIYF. CDR3 coding DNA: TGTGCCAGCAGCTTAATTGCAGGGGCTGGAAACACCATATATTTT.

V and J are TRBV19 and TRBJ2-5; 15 positions agree with TRBD2. This CDR3 region has 17 residues. Germline values: CDR1 LNHDA, CDR2 SQIVND (reference sequence). V trimming: 6 bases; J trimming: 5 bases; junction bases outside the gene matches: 10. The chain's CDR3 is CASSPMGLAGGSETQYF. The CDR3 DNA reads as TGTGCCAGTAGCCCCATGGGACTAGCGGGAGGAAGTGAGACCCAGTACTTC. Using reference TRBV19 and TRBJ2-5 for the parts outside the CDR3, the full variable domain is DGGITQSPKYLFRKEGQNVTLSCEQNLNHDAMYWYRQDPGQGLRLIYYSQIVNDFQKGDIAEGYSVSREKKESFPLTVTSAQKNPTAFYLCASSPMGLAGGSETQYFGPGTRLLVL.

This sequence joins TRBV4-3 and TRBJ2-7, with D possibly TRBD2 on 6 matching bases. Germline assignment: CDR1 LGHNA and CDR2 YSLEER. The CDR3 is 15 amino acids. Trimming took 4 bases from V and 0 from J, leaving 13 bases between them. CDR3 region: CASSPSGRSSYEQYF. The CDR3 nucleotides read TGCGCCAGCAGCCCATCGGGGAGGAGCTCCTACGAGCAGTACTTC.

The chain carries TRBV19 and TRBJ2-1, with D perhaps matching TRBD2 (5 bases). The length of the CDR3 is 14 residues. CDR1 is LNHDA and CDR2 is SQIVND in the germline V gene (reference sequence). The V and J ends lost 4 bases and 5 bases respectively, with 12 bases between them. Here the CDR3 reads CASSRASSDNEQFF. In DNA form, the CDR3 reads TGTGCCAGTAGTAGGGCTAGCTCTGACAATGAGCAGTTCTTC.

This chain uses TRBV6-5 with TRBJ1-6; TRBD1 is a possible D gene (6 bases). V was pared by 3 bases and J by 5 bases, with 11 bases between. The CDR3 consists of 15 residues. Per the germline V gene, CDR1 is MNHEY and CDR2 is SVGAGI. The CDR3 coding sequence is TGTGCCAGCAGTTATTGGGGACACAATAATTCACCCCTCCACTTT. Translating gives CASSYWGHNNSPLHF.

In its sample, this clone was seen many times. CDR3 in DNA: TGCGCCAGCAGCCGGGGGACTAGCACCGGGGAGCTGTTTTTT. It translates to CASSRGTSTGELFF. The V and J genes are TRBV5-1 and TRBJ2-2, with TRBD2 matching 8 bases. J gave up 4 bases and V 4 bases, and 3 bases lay outside the gene matches. Germline loops: CDR1 SGHRS, CDR2 YFSETQ. The CDR3 loop spans 14 amino acids. The full variable domain, completed using reference TRBV5-1 and TRBJ2-2, is KAGVTQTPRYLIKTRGQQVTLSCSPISGHRSVSWYQQTPGQGLQFLFEYFSETQRNKGNFPGRFSGRQFSNSRSEMNVSTLELGDSALYLCASSRGTSTGELFFGEGSRLTVL.

This chain uses TRBV20-1 with TRBJ2-1; a weak D match, TRBD2 (5 bases). From germline, CDR1 is DFQATT and CDR2 SNEGSKA (reference sequence). Trimming pared 3 bases from V and 4 bases from J, leaving 13 bases between. CDR3 length: 14 residues. CDR3 protein: CSASSGFGYNEQFF. CDR3 DNA sequence: TGCAGTGCTAGTTCGGGGTTTGGGTACAATGAGCAGTTCTTC.

The chain has TRBV29-1 and TRBJ1-6; D remains unclear. With 5 bases removed from V and 6 bases from J, the gap between germline ends came to 11 bases. CDR1 is SQVTM, CDR2 ANQGSEA, per germline. The CDR3 is 13 residues long. CDR3 nucleotide sequence: TGCAGCGTTTCACCGGGATCTAATTCACCCCTCCACTTT. Encoded protein: CSVSPGSNSPLHF.

This clone appeared a single time. This sequence joins TRBV29-1 and TRBJ1-2, with TRBD1 matching over 7 bases. Germline V gene data show CDR1 as SQVTM and CDR2 as ANQGSEA. CDR3 length equals 13 residues. V gave up 7 bases and J gave up 4 bases; unmatched junction bases: 9. CDR3 in DNA: TGCAGCGCCGTCGGACAGGCACTCTATGGCTACACCTTC. It specifies CSAVGQALYGYTF.